The present T cell receptor beta chain was sequenced within a study of cytomegalovirus exposure and HLA in healthy donors. CDR3 length: 13 residues. Germline CDR1 reads MNHEY; CDR2 reads SVGAGI. PCR used 60 Vbeta primers and 13 Jbeta primers. Sequenced by immunoSEQ multiplex PCR; TCRdb stores in-frame clones only, minus some. The sample consists of approximately 190,000 clones, more than 65% of them appearing once. Regarding this clone: Sequence at one end of the junction differs from germline and may be a read error.

The TCR was taken from a man in his fifties in good health and CMV-seronegative. Sequences were obtained from PBMCs. The V gene is TRBV6-5, the J gene TRBJ2-5; D possibly corresponds to TRBD1 (5 bases). CDR3 DNA sequence: TGTACCAGCCGCCGGACACTACAAGAGACCCAGTACTTC. Translation gives CTSRRTLQETQYF.